This TCR beta chain was obtained from a study of regulatory T cells in long-lasting Graves disease (dated by TCRdb to the early 2020s). Turning to the overall study: Persistent Graves' disease meant more than 5 years of antithyroid drug treatment with TSH receptor autoantibodies that stayed positive. Peripheral blood TCR sequencing and RNA sequencing compared persistent Graves' disease patients with newly diagnosed Graves' disease patients. The study took place in China and was registered as a clinical trial. TCR sequencing covered about 13 persistent and 20 newly diagnosed Graves' disease patients, 33 samples in total. In the clinical cohort, patients with persistent Graves' disease had used antithyroid drugs for an average of about 10 years.

In light of the paper, this sample's time point label describes: persistent/refractory GD, antithyroid drugs over 5 years with positive TRAb. For both TCR sequencing and RNA sequencing, RNA was extracted from PBMCs in TRIzol. The diagnosis of Graves' disease followed American Thyroid Association guidelines. Recruitment of patients was carried out at an endocrinology department in Xi'an, China. Each patient gave approximately 10 milliliters of peripheral blood, collected in an EDTA anticoagulant tube. Ficoll Paque Plus density gradient separation was used to isolate PBMCs, and no additional T cell sorting was done. An Agilent 2100 Bioanalyzer and agarose gel were used to check RNA quality, and a NanoDrop 2000 was used to measure RNA concentration. In the case of this clonotype: Its antigen has not been determined. Mismatch with germline at one junction end may stem from a read error.

Libraries were constructed by multiplex PCR. The run used an Illumina HiSeq 4000. CDR3 regions were amplified by Arm-PCR with iRepertoire HTBI primers to construct TCR beta libraries. Gel purification was performed on PCR products prior to sequencing. The paper's data handling went like this. Gene usage analysis of CDR3 amino acid clonotypes relied on the roughly 60 TRBV and 13 to 15 TRBJ segments identified across samples. Filtered high-quality paired reads were merged into contigs using COPE and FqMerger. Contigs were aligned with BLAST to IMGT TRBV, TRBD and TRBJ reference genes, and CDR3 was defined per IMGT. Highly expanded clones were defined as clonotypes with a frequency above 0.1%. Shannon entropy served as the measure of repertoire diversity, while the Gini coefficient captured V-J evenness. Clonotypes shared by more than one individual were considered public. TCRdb passed the public sequencing reads through fastp at Q25 and MiXCR, retaining productive beta sequences. Duplicate CDR3 protein sequences are folded into a single record with the most common DNA and genes. The authors' filters were not applied to this entry. This sample holds about 450,000 distinct CDR3 sequences; about a quarter were observed only once. The ten most abundant clones make up roughly 28% of the sample.

The CDR3, from cysteine to phenylalanine, totals 13 residues. Just the 39-base CDR3 DNA is kept, in frame starting at base 1. CDR1 DFQATT and CDR2 SNEGSKA are derived from the germline V gene (reference sequence). Results the study describes overall, beyond this receptor: Peripheral blood alone was examined, since thyroid tissue, which constituted the primary lesion, could not be accessed. Persistent Graves' disease patients showed lower TCR Shannon entropy and fewer highly expanded clones than newly diagnosed patients, suggesting clonal expansion. TRBV28, TRBJ1-2 and TRBJ2-5 were preferentially used in persistent disease, while TRBV20-1 and TRBJ2-1 were favored in newly diagnosed disease. The authors acknowledged the small sample size as a limitation that may reduce accuracy. Patients with persistent disease shared more public clonotypes (around 2,500) than newly diagnosed patients did (around 980). Sequencing and analysis were restricted to the TCR beta chain.

The receptor chain draws on TRBV20-1 and TRBJ1-2, with 8 middle bases fitting TRBD1. This receptor was obtained from a female donor with Graves disease. The specimen was peripheral blood mononuclear cells (PBMCs), collected when the disease was refractory, from a patient treated with antithyroid drugs. The CDR3 corresponds to CSAGTGSNYGHTF. The DNA reads as follows: TGCAGTGCCGGGACAGGCAGCAACTATGGCCACACCTTC.